The clone carrying this TCR beta chain was recorded a few times. The data derive from a study of T cell responses to AZD1222 COVID-19 vaccine. The CDR3 covers 14 residues. After removal of 2 bases from V and 0 bases from J, the junction contained 1 base not matched to a gene. The V gene's germline CDR1 is MNHEY and CDR2 SVGAGI. Some clones are missing from TCRdb's copy, which holds only in-frame ones; the method was immunoSEQ multiplex PCR. Counted here are roughly 53,000 clones, more than 80% occurring once; the ten biggest clones make up around 20%. This chain uses TRBV6-5 with TRBJ2-7; 7 positions agree with TRBD1. The receptor's source is an adult in good health. Source: peripheral blood, taken on day 0 of MenACWY control vaccination. The CDR3 bases are TGTGCCAGCAGTTACGGGGACAGCTCCTACGAGCAGTACTTC. This codes for CASSYGDSSYEQYF.